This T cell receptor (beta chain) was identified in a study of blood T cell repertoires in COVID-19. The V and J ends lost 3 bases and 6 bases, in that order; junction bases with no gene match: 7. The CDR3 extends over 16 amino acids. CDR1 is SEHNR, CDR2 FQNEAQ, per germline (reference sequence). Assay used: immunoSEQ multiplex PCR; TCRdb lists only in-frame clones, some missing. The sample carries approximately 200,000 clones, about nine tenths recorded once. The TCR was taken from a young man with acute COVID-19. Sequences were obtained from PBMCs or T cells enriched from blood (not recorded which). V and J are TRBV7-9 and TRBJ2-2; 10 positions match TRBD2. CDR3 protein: CASSFLASGSAGELFF. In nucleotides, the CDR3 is TGTGCCAGCAGCTTCCTCGCTAGCGGGAGCGCCGGGGAGCTGTTTTTT. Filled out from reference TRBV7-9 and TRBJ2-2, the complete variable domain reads DTGVSQNPRHKITKRGQNVTFRCDPISEHNRLYWYRQTLGQGPEFLTYFQNEAQLEKSRLLSDRFSAERPKGSFSTLEIQRTEQGDSAMYLCASSFLASGSAGELFFGEGSRLTVL.